This T cell receptor (beta chain) was sequenced during a study of shared clonotypes between healthy human individuals. Study overall: Sampling drew on donors who were a couple of women and a few men aged 18 to 49.

There are 18 residues in the CDR3. Germline lookup yields CDR1 SNHLY and CDR2 FYNNEI. The V gene end was trimmed by 6 bases and the J gene end by 0 bases; junction bases not matched to a gene: 9. As to this clone: The antigen is undetermined.

Study-wide results and caveats: Estimated clonotype richness was generally higher in naive than memory subsets.

Sequencing used immunoSEQ multiplex PCR; TCRdb keeps in-frame clones, though not all of them. In the table there are roughly 2,500,000 clones, approximately 93% of which are singletons. This TCR was sampled from a man younger than 30 in good health. Some clones in this sample may be carry-over from other donors' samples. The chain is built from TRBV2 and TRBJ2-6, with 9 positions matching TRBD1. Sequencing used naive CD4+ T cells from PBMCs. The subset here: CD45RA+ positively selected. In DNA form, the CDR3 reads TGTGCCAGCAGGGGTGGGACAGGGACGGGCTCTGGGGCCAACGTCCTGACTTTC. Amino acids: CASRGGTGTGSGANVLTF. Looking up the rest from reference TRBV2 and TRBJ2-6 gives the full variable domain: EPEVTQTPSHQVTQMGQEVILRCVPISNHLYFYWYRQILGQKVEFLVSFYNNEISEKSEIFDDQFSVERPDGSNFTLKIRSTKLEDSAMYFCASRGGTGTGSGANVLTFGAGSRLTVL.